This T cell receptor beta chain was obtained from a study of monozygotic twins with inflammatory bowel disease. As concerns this clonotype: Its specificity is unknown.

The study, taken as a whole, reports: For IBD patients, clonotypes shared with others were fewer than for healthy twins, especially with disease activity. IBD patients displayed reduced TCRbeta diversity (inverse Simpson) when set against healthy co-twins.

CDR1 and CDR2 (germline): LGHDT, YNNKEL (reference sequence). The CDR3 runs to 18 residues. The template switching step added UMIs that contained a 6-nucleotide sample barcode. One entry per CDR3 protein, without DNA, is what TCRdb gives after re-calling the 5' RACE reads. Here the sample table reports approximately 420,000 distinct CDR3 sequences. The specimen sequenced was blood. The sequence was collected from a human donor with ulcerative colitis or Crohn's disease, or a healthy co-twin of an affected twin (not recorded which). This chain links TRBV3-1 with TRBJ2-3; TCRdb returns TRBD2, unconfirmable since there is no DNA. The chain's CDR3 is CASSQGVAGGPSTDTQYF.